This T cell receptor beta chain was sequenced in a study of T cells in Graves' hyperthyroidism and ophthalmopathy. The V end was cut by 4 bases, the J end by 7 bases, with 9 bases between. Looked up from germline, CDR1 is SGHNT and CDR2 is YYREEE (reference sequence). The CDR3 spans 12 residues. From RNA transcripts, TCR beta CDR3 regions were amplified. A first-round RT-PCR of the TCR CDR3 used the HTBI primer set. MiXCR, applied by TCRdb to the multiplex PCR reads, yields one record per CDR3 protein. Of about 350,000 distinct CDR3 sequences in the sample, about 16% were seen once. The V gene is TRBV5-4, the J gene TRBJ2-1, with unresolved D. The source is an older woman with Graves' ophthalmopathy. Sequenced input: blood. The CDR3 DNA sequence: TGTGCCAGCAGCCCAAAGTTGAATGAGCAGTTCTTC. Protein sequence: CASSPKLNEQFF.